The clone carrying this T cell receptor beta chain came up a few times. Its antigen is unidentified. The source of the sample is a study of T cell responses to AZD1222 COVID-19 vaccine. The method was immunoSEQ multiplex PCR; TCRdb's version includes in-frame clones alone and lacks a portion of them. Found here are 95,000 to 150,000 clones, approximately 90% of them singletons; the top ten hold approximately 7.6%. Study-level results: Nearly half of unique spike-specific TCRs reportedly avoided B.1.351 and B.1.1.7 mutated regions. Donors were largely white British and mainly female; clonal diversity was possibly underestimated.

This TCR was sampled from an adult in good health. Sequences were derived from peripheral blood, sampled on day 0 of AZD1222 vaccination.

CDR3 region: CASSLPGLAGGVTYEQYF. In nucleotides, the CDR3 is TGTGCCAGCAGTCTACCCGGACTAGCGGGAGGAGTGACCTACGAGCAGTACTTC. The genes are TRBV28 and TRBJ2-7; 14 bases are shared with TRBD2. The germline V gene encodes CDR1 MDHEN and CDR2 SYDVKM. Unmatched junction bases numbered 11, after V lost 5 bases and J lost 2 bases. The CDR3 extends over 18 amino acids.